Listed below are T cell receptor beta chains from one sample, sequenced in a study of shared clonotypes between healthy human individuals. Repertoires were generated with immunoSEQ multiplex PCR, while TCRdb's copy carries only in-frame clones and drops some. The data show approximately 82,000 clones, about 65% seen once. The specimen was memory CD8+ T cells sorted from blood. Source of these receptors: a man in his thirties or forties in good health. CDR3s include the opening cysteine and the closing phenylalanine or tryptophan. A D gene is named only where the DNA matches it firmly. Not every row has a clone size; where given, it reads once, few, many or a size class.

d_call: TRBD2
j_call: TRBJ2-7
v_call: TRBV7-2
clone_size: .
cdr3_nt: TGTGCCAGCAGCTTAGGTAGCGGGATTGACGAGCAGTACTTC
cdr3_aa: CASSLGSGIDEQYF

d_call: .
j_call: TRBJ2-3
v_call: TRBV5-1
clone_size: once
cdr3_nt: TGCGCCAGCAGCTCCGGCCGCTCTGCTAGCACAGATACGCAGTATTTT
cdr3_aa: CASSSGRSASTDTQYF

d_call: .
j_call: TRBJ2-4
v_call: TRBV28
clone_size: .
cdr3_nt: TGTGCCAGCAGTTTATTCGGGAACCCTGGGGCCAAAAACATTCAGTACTTC
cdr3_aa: CASSLFGNPGAKNIQYF

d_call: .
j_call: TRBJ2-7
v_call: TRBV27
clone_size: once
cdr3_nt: TGTGCCAGCAGCCTTCTAGCAGGGGATAGGCAGTACTTC
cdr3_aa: CASSLLAGDRQYF

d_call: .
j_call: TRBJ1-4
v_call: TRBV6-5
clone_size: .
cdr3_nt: TGTGCCAGCAGTTACTCGGGGGGGACTAATGAAAAACTGTTTTTT
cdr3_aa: CASSYSGGTNEKLFF

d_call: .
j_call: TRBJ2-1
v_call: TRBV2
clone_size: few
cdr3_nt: TGTGCCAGCAGTGACTACAATGAGCAGTTCTTC
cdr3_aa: CASSDYNEQFF

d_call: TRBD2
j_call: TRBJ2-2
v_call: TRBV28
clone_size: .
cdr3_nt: TGTGCCAGCAGTTTCCCCCCCGAGACTAGCTACACCGGGGAGCTGTTTTTT
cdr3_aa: CASSFPPETSYTGELFF

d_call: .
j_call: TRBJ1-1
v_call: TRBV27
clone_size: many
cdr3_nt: TGTGCCAGCTACCCCGCAGCGAACACTGAAGCTTTCTTT
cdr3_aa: CASYPAANTEAFF

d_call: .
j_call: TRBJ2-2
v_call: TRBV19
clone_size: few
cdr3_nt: TGTGCCAGTAGTACCATCGCGGTGGACACCGGGGAGCTGTTTTTT
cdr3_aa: CASSTIAVDTGELFF

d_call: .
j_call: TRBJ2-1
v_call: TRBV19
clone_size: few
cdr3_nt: TGTGCCAGTAGTCAGGGTAGCTCCTACAATGAGCAGTTCTTC
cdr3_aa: CASSQGSSYNEQFF

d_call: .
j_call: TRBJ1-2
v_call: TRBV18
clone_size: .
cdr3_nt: TGTGCCAGCTCCCCCACAGGTGGGGGCATTAACTATGGCTACACCTTC
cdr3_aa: CASSPTGGGINYGYTF